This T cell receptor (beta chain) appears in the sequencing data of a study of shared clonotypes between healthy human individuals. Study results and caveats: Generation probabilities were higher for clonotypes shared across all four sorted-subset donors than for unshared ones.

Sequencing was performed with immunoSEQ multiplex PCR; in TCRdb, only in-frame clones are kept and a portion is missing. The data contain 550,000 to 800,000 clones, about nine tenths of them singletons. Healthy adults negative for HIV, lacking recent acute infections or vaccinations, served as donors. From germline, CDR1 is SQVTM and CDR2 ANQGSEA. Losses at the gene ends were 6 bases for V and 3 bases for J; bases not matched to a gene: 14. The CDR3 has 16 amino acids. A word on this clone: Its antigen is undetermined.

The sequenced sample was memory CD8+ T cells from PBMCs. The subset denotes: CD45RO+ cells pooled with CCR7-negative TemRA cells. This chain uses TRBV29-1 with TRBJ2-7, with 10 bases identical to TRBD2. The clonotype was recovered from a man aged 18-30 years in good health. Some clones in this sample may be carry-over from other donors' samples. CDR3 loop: CSVELAGTAGSYEQYF. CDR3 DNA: TGCAGCGTCGAACTAGCGGGAACCGCCGGTAGCTACGAGCAGTACTTC.